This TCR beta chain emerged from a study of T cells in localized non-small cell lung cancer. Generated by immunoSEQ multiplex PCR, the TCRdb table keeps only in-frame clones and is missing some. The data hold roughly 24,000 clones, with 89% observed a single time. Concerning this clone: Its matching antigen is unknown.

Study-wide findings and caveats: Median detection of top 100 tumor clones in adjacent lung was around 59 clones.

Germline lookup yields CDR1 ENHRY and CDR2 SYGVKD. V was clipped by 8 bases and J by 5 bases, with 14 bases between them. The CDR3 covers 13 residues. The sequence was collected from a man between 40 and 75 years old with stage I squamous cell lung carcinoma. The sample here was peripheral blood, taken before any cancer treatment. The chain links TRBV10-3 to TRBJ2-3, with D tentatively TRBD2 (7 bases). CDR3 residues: CAISAGAGDTQYF. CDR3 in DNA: TGTGCCATCTCCGCGGGGGCGGGAGATACGCAGTATTTT.